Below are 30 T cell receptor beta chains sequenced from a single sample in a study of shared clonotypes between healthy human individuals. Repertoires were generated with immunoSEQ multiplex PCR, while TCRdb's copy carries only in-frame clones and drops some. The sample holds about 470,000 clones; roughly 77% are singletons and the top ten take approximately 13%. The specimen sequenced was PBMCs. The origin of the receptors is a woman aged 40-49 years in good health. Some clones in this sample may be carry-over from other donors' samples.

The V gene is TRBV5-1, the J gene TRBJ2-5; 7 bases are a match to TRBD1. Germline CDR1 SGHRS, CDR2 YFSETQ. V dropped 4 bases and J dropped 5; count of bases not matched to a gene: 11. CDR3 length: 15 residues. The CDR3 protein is CASSPGQWGGETQYF. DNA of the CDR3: TGCGCCAGCAGCCCGGGACAGTGGGGTGGGGAGACCCAGTACTTC.

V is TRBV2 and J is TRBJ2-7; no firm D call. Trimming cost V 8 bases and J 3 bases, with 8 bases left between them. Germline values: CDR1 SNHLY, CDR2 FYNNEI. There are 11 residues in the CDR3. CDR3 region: CASHRYYEQYF. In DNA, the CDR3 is TGTGCCAGCCACCGGTACTACGAGCAGTACTTC.

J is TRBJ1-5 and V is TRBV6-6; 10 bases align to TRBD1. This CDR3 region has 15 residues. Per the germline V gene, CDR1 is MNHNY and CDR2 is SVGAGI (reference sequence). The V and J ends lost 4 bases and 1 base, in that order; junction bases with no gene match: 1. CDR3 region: CASSSTGGSNQPQHF. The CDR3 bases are TGTGCCAGCAGTTCGACAGGGGGCAGCAATCAGCCCCAGCATTTT.

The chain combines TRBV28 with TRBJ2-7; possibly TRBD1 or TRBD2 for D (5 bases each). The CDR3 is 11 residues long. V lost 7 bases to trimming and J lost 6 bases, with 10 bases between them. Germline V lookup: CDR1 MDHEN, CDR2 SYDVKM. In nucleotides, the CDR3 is TGTGCCAGCAACGGTGGGGGCGAGCAGTACTTC. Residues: CASNGGGEQYF.

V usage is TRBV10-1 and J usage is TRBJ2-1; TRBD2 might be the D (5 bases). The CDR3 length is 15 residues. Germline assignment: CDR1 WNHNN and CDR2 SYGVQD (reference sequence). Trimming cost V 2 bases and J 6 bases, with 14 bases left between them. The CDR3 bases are TGCGCCAGCAGTGAGGTTGGGGAGCGGATCAATGAGCAGTTCTTC. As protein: CASSEVGERINEQFF.

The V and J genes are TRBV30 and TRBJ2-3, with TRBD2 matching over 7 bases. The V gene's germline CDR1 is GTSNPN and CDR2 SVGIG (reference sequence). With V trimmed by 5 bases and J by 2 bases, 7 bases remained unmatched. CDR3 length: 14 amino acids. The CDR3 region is CAWGKRETTDTQYF. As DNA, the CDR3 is TGTGCCTGGGGGAAGCGGGAAACCACAGATACGCAGTATTTT.

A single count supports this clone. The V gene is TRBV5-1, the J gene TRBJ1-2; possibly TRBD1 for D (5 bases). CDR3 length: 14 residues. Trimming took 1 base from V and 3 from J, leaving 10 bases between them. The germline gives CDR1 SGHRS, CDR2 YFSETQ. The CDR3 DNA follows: TGCGCCAGCAGCTTGTTGGGGCAGGACTATGGCTACACCTTC. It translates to CASSLLGQDYGYTF.

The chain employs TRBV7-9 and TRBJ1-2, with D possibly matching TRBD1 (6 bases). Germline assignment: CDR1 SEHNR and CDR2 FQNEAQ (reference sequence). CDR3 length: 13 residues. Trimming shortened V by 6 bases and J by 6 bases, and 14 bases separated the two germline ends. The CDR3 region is CASRSTGGNGYTF. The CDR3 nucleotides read TGTGCCAGCAGGTCTACGGGGGGCAATGGCTACACCTTC.

In DNA, the CDR3 is TGCGCCAGCAGCTTGGAGGGACAGACTAGCAATCAGCCCCAGCATTTT. This encodes CASSLEGQTSNQPQHF. The rearrangement uses TRBV5-1 and TRBJ1-5, with 7 bases matching TRBD1. Trimming removed 0 bases from V and 0 bases from J; junction bases left unmatched: 3. Germline V CDR1 and CDR2: SGHRS, YFSETQ. The CDR3 contains 16 residues.

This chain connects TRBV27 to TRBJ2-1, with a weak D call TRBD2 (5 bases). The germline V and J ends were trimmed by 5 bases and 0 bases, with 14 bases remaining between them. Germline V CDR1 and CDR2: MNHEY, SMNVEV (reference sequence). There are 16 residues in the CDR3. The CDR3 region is CASSTYSGNSYNEQFF. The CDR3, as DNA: TGTGCCAGCAGTACCTATTCGGGAAACTCCTACAATGAGCAGTTCTTC.

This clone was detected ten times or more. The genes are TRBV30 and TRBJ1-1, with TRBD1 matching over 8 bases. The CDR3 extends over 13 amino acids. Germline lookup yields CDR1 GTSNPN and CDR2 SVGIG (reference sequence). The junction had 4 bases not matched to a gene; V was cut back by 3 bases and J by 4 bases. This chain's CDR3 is CAWRQQGGTEAFF. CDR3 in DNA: TGTGCCTGGAGGCAACAGGGGGGCACTGAAGCTTTCTTT.

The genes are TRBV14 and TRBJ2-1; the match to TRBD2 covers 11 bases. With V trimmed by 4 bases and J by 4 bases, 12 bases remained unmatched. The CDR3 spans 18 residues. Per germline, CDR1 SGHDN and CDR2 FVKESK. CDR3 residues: CASSPLGTSGRAYNEQFF. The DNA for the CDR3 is TGTGCCAGCAGCCCGCTCGGGACTAGCGGAAGGGCTTACAATGAGCAGTTCTTC.

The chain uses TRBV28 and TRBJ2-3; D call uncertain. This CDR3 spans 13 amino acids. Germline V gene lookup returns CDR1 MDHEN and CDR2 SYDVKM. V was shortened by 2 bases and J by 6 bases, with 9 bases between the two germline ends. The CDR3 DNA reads TGTGCCAGCAGTTTAGCGATGGGTGATACGCAGTATTTT. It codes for CASSLAMGDTQYF.

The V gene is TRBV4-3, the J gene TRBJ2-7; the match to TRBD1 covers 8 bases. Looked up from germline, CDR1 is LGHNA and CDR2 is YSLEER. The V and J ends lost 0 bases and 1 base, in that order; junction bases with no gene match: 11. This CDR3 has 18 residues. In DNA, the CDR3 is TGCGCCAGCAGCCAAGATTTGGGGACAGGCCTTGGTTCCTACGAGCAGTACTTC. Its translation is CASSQDLGTGLGSYEQYF.

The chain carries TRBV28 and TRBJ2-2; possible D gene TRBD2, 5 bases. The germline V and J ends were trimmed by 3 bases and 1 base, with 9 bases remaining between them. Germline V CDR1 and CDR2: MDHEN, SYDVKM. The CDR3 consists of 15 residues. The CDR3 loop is CASSFISENTGELFF. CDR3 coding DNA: TGTGCCAGCAGTTTTATTAGCGAGAACACCGGGGAGCTGTTTTTT.

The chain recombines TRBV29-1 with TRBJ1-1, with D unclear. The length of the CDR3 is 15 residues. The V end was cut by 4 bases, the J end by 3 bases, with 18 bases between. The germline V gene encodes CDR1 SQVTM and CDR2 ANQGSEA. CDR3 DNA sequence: TGCAGCGTTGTCGAGCCAGCGCGGGTGGACACTGAAGCTTTCTTT. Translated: CSVVEPARVDTEAFF.

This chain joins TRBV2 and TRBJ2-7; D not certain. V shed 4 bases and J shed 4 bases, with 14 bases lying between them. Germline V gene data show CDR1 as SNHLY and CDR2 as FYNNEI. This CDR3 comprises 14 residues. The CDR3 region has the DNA TGTGCCAGCAGTGTAGGCAAAACCGGGTACGAGCAGTACTTC. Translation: CASSVGKTGYEQYF.

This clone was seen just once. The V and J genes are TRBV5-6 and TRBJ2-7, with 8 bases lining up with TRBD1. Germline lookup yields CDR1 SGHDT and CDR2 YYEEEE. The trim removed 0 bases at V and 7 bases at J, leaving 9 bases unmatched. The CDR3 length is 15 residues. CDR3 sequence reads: CASSLAGQGAREQYF. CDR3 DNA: TGTGCCAGCAGCTTGGCCGGGCAGGGGGCGAGGGAGCAGTACTTC. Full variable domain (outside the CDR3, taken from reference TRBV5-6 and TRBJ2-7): DAGVTQSPTHLIKTRGQQVTLRCSPKSGHDTVSWYQQALGQGPQFIFQYYEEEERQRGNFPDRFSGHQFPNYSSELNVNALLLGDSALYLCASSLAGQGAREQYFGPGTRLTVT.

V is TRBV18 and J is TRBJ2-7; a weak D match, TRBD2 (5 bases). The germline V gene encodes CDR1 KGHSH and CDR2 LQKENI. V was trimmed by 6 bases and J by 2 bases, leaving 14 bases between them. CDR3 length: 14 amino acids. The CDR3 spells CASSPGVGAYEQYF. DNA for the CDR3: TGTGCCAGCTCCCCCGGGGTCGGAGCCTACGAGCAGTACTTC.

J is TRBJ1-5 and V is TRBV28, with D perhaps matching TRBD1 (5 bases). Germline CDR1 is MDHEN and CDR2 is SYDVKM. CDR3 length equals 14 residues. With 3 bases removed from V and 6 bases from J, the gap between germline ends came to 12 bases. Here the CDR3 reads CASSFPGQVQPQHF. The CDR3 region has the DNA TGTGCCAGCAGTTTCCCTGGACAAGTTCAGCCCCAGCATTTT.

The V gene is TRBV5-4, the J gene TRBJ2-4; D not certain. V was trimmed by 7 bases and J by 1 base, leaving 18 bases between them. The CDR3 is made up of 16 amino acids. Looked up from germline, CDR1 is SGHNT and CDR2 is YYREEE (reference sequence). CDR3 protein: CASPKSRYGAKNIQYF. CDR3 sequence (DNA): TGTGCCAGCCCGAAGTCAAGGTACGGGGCCAAAAACATTCAGTACTTC.

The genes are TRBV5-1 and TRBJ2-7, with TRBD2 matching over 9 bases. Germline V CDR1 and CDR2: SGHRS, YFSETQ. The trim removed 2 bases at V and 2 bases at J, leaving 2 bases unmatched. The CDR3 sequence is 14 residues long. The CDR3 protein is CASSLSGGTYEQYF. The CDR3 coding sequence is TGCGCCAGCAGCTTAAGCGGGGGGACCTACGAGCAGTACTTC.

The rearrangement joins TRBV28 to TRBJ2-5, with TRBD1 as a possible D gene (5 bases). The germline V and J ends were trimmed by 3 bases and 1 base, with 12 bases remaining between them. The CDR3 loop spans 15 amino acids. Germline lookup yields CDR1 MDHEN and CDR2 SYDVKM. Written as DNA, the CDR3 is TGTGCCAGCAGTTTTAGGGGCAGCGTCCAAGAGACCCAGTACTTC. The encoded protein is CASSFRGSVQETQYF.

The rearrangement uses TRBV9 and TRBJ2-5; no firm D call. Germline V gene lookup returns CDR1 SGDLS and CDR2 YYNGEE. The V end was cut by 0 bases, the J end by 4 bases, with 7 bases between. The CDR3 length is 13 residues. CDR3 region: CASSVGDSETQYF. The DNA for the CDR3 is TGTGCCAGCAGCGTAGGGGATTCAGAGACCCAGTACTTC.

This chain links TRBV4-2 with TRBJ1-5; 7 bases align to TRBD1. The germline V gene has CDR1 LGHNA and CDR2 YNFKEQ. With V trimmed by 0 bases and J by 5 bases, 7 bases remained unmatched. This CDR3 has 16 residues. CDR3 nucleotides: TGTGCCAGCAGCCAAGATGGTCAGGGGGATTATCAGCCCCAGCATTTT. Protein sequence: CASSQDGQGDYQPQHF.

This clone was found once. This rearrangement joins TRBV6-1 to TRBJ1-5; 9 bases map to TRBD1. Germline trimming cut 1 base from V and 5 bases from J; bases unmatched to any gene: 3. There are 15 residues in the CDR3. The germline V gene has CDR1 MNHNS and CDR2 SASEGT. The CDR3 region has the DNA TGTGCCAGCAGTGAAGTGGGGACAGGGCATCAGCCCCAGCATTTT. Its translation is CASSEVGTGHQPQHF.

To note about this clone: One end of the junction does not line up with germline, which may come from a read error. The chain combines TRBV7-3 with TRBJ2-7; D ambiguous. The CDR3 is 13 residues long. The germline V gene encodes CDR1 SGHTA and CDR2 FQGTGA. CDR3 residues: CASSSRASNEQYF. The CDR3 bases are TGTGCCAGCAGCTCCCGGGCCTCCAACGAGCAGTACTTC.

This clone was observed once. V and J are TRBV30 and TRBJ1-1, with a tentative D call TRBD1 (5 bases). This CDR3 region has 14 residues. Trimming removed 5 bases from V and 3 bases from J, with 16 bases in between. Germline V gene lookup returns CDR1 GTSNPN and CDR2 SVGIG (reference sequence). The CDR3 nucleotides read TGTGCCTGGGAATATGGGGGGTCGGACACTGAAGCTTTCTTT. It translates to CAWEYGGSDTEAFF.

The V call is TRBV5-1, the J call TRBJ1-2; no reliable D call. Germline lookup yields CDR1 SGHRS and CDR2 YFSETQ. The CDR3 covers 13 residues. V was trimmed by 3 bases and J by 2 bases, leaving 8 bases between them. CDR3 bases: TGCGCCAGCAGCTCGGAGGTCAACTATGGCTACACCTTC. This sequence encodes CASSSEVNYGYTF.

The CDR3: CASSLSGDVNEQFF. Here the CDR3 DNA reads TGTGCCAGCAGCTTGAGCGGGGACGTTAATGAGCAGTTCTTC. The chain couples TRBV5-6 to TRBJ2-1; 7 bases match TRBD2. Trimming cost V 1 base and J 7 bases; bases outside gene matches: 5. The CDR3 extends over 14 amino acids. CDR1 SGHDT and CDR2 YYEEEE come from the germline V gene.